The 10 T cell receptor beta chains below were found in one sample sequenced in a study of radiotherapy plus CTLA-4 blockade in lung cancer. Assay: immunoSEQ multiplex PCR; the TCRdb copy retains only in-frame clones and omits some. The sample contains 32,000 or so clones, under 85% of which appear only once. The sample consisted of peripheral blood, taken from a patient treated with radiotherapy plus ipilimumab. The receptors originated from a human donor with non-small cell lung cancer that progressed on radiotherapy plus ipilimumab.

CDR3 in amino acids: CASSFGGEETQYF. As DNA, the CDR3 is TGTGCCAGCAGCTTCGGGGGGGAAGAGACCCAGTACTTC. The chain has TRBV7-9 and TRBJ2-5, with 8 bases identical to TRBD2. Germline V gives CDR1 SEHNR, CDR2 FQNEAQ (reference sequence). Unmatched junction bases numbered 0, after V lost 3 bases and J lost 3 bases. The CDR3 loop spans 13 amino acids.

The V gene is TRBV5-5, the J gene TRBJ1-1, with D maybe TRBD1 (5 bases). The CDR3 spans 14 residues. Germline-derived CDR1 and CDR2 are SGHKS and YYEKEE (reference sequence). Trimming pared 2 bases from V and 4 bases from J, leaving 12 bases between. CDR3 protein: CASSFGLGTTEAFF. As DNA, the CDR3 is TGTGCCAGCAGCTTTGGCTTAGGGACCACTGAAGCTTTCTTT.

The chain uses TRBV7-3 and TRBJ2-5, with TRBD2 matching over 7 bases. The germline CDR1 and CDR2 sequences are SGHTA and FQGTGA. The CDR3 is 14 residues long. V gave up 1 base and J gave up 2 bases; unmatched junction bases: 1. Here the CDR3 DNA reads TGTGCCAGCAGCTTAATCGGGGGGCAAGAGACCCAGTACTTC. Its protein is CASSLIGGQETQYF.

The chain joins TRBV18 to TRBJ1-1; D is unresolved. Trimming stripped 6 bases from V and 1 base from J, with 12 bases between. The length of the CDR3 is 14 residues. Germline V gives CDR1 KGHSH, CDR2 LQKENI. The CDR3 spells CASSSSSGNTEAFF. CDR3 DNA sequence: TGTGCCAGCTCCTCCAGTAGTGGGAACACTGAAGCTTTCTTT.

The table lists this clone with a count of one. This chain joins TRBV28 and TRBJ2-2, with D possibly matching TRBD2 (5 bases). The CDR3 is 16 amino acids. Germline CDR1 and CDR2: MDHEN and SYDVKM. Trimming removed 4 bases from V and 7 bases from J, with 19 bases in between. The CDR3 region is CASSSSTGWAGGELFF. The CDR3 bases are TGTGCCAGCAGTTCCTCGACGGGGTGGGCCGGCGGGGAGCTGTTTTTT.

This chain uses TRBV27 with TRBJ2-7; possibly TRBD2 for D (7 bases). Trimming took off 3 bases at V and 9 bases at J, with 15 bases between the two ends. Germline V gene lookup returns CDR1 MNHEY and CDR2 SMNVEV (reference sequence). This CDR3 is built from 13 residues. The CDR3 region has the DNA TGTGCCAGCAGTTTGGGGGGGGCCTTTGGGCAGTACTTC. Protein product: CASSLGGAFGQYF.

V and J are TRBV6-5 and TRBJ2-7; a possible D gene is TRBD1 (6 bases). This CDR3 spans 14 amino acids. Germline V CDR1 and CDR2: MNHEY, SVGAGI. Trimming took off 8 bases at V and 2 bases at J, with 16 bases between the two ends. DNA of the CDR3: TGTGCCAGCGCCGCGGCCAGGGGAGCCTACGAGCAGTACTTC. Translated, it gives CASAAARGAYEQYF.

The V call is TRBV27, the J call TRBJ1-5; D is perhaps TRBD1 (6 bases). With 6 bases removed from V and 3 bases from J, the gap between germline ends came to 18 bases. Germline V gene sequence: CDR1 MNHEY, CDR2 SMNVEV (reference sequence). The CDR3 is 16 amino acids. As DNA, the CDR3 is TGTGCCAGCAGCCCTTCCGCCGGGGACACCAATCAGCCCCAGCATTTT. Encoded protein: CASSPSAGDTNQPQHF.

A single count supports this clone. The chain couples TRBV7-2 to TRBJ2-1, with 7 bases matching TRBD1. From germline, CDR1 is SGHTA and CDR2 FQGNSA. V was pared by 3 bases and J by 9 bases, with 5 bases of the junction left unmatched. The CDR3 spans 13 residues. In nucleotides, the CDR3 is TGTGCCAGCAGCTTCGACAGGGAAACTGAGCAGTTCTTC. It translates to CASSFDRETEQFF.

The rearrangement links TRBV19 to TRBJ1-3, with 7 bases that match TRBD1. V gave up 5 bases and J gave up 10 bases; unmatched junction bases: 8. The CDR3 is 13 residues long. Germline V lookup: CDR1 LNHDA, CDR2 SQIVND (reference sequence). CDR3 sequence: CASSPRDRWTIYF. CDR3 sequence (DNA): TGTGCCAGTAGTCCCCGGGACAGATGGACCATATATTTT.